These 13 T cell receptor beta chains were all obtained from the same sample, sequenced in a study of T cell responses to AZD1222 COVID-19 vaccine. Repertoires were generated with immunoSEQ multiplex PCR, while TCRdb's copy carries only in-frame clones and drops some. The profile shows under 200,000 clones, over 80% of them singletons. Sample: peripheral blood, taken on day 0 of MenACWY control vaccination. The receptors shown here come from an adult in good health.

The V call is TRBV30, the J call TRBJ1-4, with D perhaps TRBD1 (6 bases). Between the trimmed V and J ends, which lost 3 bases and 8 bases, there was a span of 10 bases. The CDR3 loop spans 12 amino acids. CDR1 and CDR2 from the germline V gene are GTSNPN and SVGIG (reference sequence). CDR3 loop: CAWSGRGEKLFF. In DNA, the CDR3 is TGTGCCTGGAGCGGCAGGGGAGAAAAACTGTTTTTT. Based on the CDR3 plus reference TRBV30 and TRBJ1-4, the full variable domain is SQTIHQWPATLVQPVGSPLSLECTVEGTSNPNLYWYRQAAGRGLQLLFYSVGIGQISSEVPQNLSASRPQDRQFILSSKKLLLSDSGFYLCAWSGRGEKLFFGSGTQLSVL.

This clone was recorded only once. This sequence joins TRBV7-9 and TRBJ2-1, with TRBD2 as a possible D gene (6 bases). The germline V gene encodes CDR1 SEHNR and CDR2 FQNEAQ (reference sequence). V was clipped by 5 bases and J by 5 bases, with 7 bases between them. This CDR3 contains 12 residues. Here the CDR3 reads CASSPSDNEQFF. The DNA of the CDR3 is TGTGCCAGCAGCCCTAGCGACAATGAGCAGTTCTTC.

J is TRBJ2-4 and V is TRBV3-1 (or the pseudogene TRBV3-2); no clear D. Deletions cut 5 bases from V and 10 bases from J, with 9 bases between. CDR1 is LGHDT, CDR2 YNNKEL, per germline (reference sequence). The CDR3 has 11 residues. The CDR3 DNA is TGTGCCAGCAGCGCCCACAGAATTCAGTACTTC. Its translation is CASSAHRIQYF.

DNA of the CDR3: TGTGCCAGCAGCCAAAGGACAGGGGGAAGTCAGCCCCAGCATTTT. Protein product: CASSQRTGGSQPQHF. The chain employs TRBV3-1 (or the pseudogene TRBV3-2) and TRBJ1-5, with 10 positions matching TRBD1. V shed 2 bases and J 6 bases; nucleotides not matched to a gene: 4. The V gene's germline CDR1 is LGHDT and CDR2 YNNKEL (reference sequence). This CDR3 contains 15 residues.

This chain links TRBV7-9 with TRBJ1-1; D gene unclear. The V gene lost 1 base and the J gene lost 1 base, with 10 bases spanning the gap. This CDR3 spans 15 amino acids. Germline CDR1 is SEHNR and CDR2 is FQNEAQ (reference sequence). CDR3 DNA sequence: TGTGCCAGCAGCTTAGTAGGGCAAGCGAACACTGAAGCTTTCTTT. Protein sequence: CASSLVGQANTEAFF.

J is TRBJ2-7 and V is TRBV19; D is possibly TRBD2 (5 bases). V shed 6 bases and J shed 7 bases, with 13 bases lying between them. Germline CDR1 LNHDA, CDR2 SQIVND (reference sequence). The CDR3 consists of 12 residues. The CDR3 sequence is CASRIIGGEQYF. The CDR3 region has the DNA TGTGCCAGTAGGATTATCGGCGGGGAGCAGTACTTC. Full variable domain (rest looked up from reference TRBV19 and TRBJ2-7): DGGITQSPKYLFRKEGQNVTLSCEQNLNHDAMYWYRQDPGQGLRLIYYSQIVNDFQKGDIAEGYSVSREKKESFPLTVTSAQKNPTAFYLCASRIIGGEQYFGPGTRLTVT.

This clone was observed a single time. This sample also contains other DNA sequences that code for the same CDR3. V is TRBV7-9 and J is TRBJ2-7; D is unresolved. Germline lookup yields CDR1 SEHNR and CDR2 FQNEAQ (reference sequence). V was shortened by 4 bases and J by 2 bases, with 6 bases between the two germline ends. This CDR3 region has 12 residues. CDR3 DNA: TGTGCCAGCAGCTCCCGGGCCTACGAGCAGTACTTC. This sequence encodes CASSSRAYEQYF.

This chain joins TRBV9 and TRBJ2-6; D unresolved. Trimming pared 3 bases from V and 1 base from J, leaving 5 bases between. The V gene's germline CDR1 is SGDLS and CDR2 YYNGEE. The CDR3 is 14 residues long. CDR3 region: CASSAQSGANVLTF. The CDR3 nucleotides read TGTGCCAGCAGCGCCCAATCTGGGGCCAACGTCCTGACTTTC.

V gene TRBV25-1 combines with J gene TRBJ2-2; D possibly corresponds to TRBD2 (5 bases). V lost 7 bases and J lost 5, with 11 bases in between. There are 13 residues in the CDR3. Germline CDR1 MGHDK, CDR2 SYGVNS. The CDR3 here is CASTTGGTGELFF. Here the CDR3 DNA reads TGTGCCAGCACCACTGGCGGGACCGGGGAGCTGTTTTTT.

This chain connects TRBV7-6 to TRBJ2-7; 9 nucleotides match TRBD2. There are 16 residues in the CDR3. The V gene end was trimmed by 4 bases and the J gene end by 2 bases; junction bases not matched to a gene: 9. Germline CDR1 and CDR2: SGHVS and FNYEAQ. The CDR3 loop reads CASSSVPSGVPYEQYF. CDR3 DNA sequence: TGTGCCAGCAGCTCAGTCCCTAGCGGGGTCCCCTACGAGCAGTACTTC.

The chain carries TRBV10-3 and TRBJ1-3; D possibly corresponds to TRBD1 (6 bases). Trimming shortened V by 7 bases and J by 4 bases, and 17 bases separated the two germline ends. The CDR3 totals 15 residues. Looked up from germline, CDR1 is ENHRY and CDR2 is SYGVKD. The CDR3, as DNA: TGTGCCATCACTAAAACAGGGAGGGAAGGAAACACCATATATTTT. Its translation is CAITKTGREGNTIYF.

CDR3 coding DNA: TGTGCCAGCAGCCAAGTCGTCTCTAGCTCCTACAATGAGCAGTTCTTC. This gives the protein CASSQVVSSSYNEQFF. The chain recombines TRBV4-2 with TRBJ2-1, with D unclear. Germline-derived CDR1 and CDR2 are LGHNA and YNFKEQ. V gave up 1 base and J gave up 0 bases, with 10 bases separating them. The CDR3 sequence is 16 residues long.

V and J are TRBV6-5 and TRBJ1-2; 8 nucleotides match TRBD1. The CDR3 sequence is 15 residues long. The ends lost 4 bases at V and 7 bases at J; junction bases unmatched: 11. Looked up from germline, CDR1 is MNHEY and CDR2 is SVGAGI. The CDR3: CASSSAGTGAFGYTF. The CDR3 DNA follows: TGTGCCAGCAGTTCTGCCGGGACAGGCGCTTTTGGCTACACCTTC.